These 8 T cell receptor beta chains came from one sample sequenced in a study of post-analysis software for immune sequencing data. General study findings and limits: Relative to controls, patients had five TRBV segments at higher frequency, with TRBV5-6, TRBV5-1 and TRBV20-1 among these.

cDNA libraries of TCR beta carried unique molecular identifiers. TCRdb re-derived calls from the PCR reads in MiXCR, one entry per CDR3 protein. The sample has fewer than 600,000 distinct CDR3 sequences, under 55% seen once. Their recognized antigens are unknown. The source material was blood. The source of these receptors is a girl aged 5-17 years with multiple sclerosis.

The chain employs TRBV4-2 and TRBJ1-2, with TRBD1 identical over 9 bases. The V segment lost 3 bases and the J segment 2 bases; nucleotides outside the gene matches: 4. The length of the CDR3 is 15 residues. The germline CDR1 and CDR2 sequences are LGHNA and YNFKEQ. DNA for the CDR3: TGTGCCAGCAGCCAGATGGACAGGGGAAACTATGGCTACACCTTC. Translated: CASSQMDRGNYGYTF.

This chain uses TRBV15 with TRBJ1-6; D not certain. V was pared by 0 bases and J by 6 bases, with 15 bases between. The CDR3 spans 17 residues. The germline gives CDR1 LNHNV, CDR2 YYDKDF (reference sequence). The CDR3 DNA follows: TGTGCCACCAGCAGAGATACAGAATCTAGCCTTAATTCACCCCTCCACTTT. The encoded protein is CATSRDTESSLNSPLHF.

Note on this clonotype: The junction shows a germline mismatch at one end, possibly a read error. The chain links TRBV28 to TRBJ1-1, with D perhaps TRBD1 (6 bases). Germline V gene data show CDR1 as MDHEN and CDR2 as SYDVKM. CDR3 length: 15 amino acids. The CDR3 DNA reads as TGTGCCCGCAGCGATCCAGGGGCTATGAACACTGAAGCTTTCTTT. It codes for CARSDPGAMNTEAFF.

The gene calls are TRBV28 and TRBJ2-5, with 13 bases lining up with TRBD2. Trimming cost V 3 bases and J 11 bases; bases outside gene matches: 12. The CDR3 consists of 16 residues. CDR1 is MDHEN, CDR2 SYDVKM, per germline. This CDR3 reads CASSLPGTSGKNEQYF. DNA of the CDR3: TGTGCCAGCAGTTTGCCCGGGACTAGCGGGAAGAATGAGCAGTACTTC.

The chain couples TRBV20-1 to TRBJ1-1, with D perhaps matching TRBD1 (6 bases). The CDR3 spans 14 residues. The V and J ends lost 4 bases and 0 bases respectively, with 12 bases between them. The germline V gene encodes CDR1 DFQATT and CDR2 SNEGSKA (reference sequence). As DNA, the CDR3 is TGCAGTGCTACAGTGGACAGTCTGAACACTGAAGCTTTCTTT. Translation gives CSATVDSLNTEAFF.

This clonotype was seen a handful of times. The chain joins TRBV29-1 to TRBJ1-1; D remains unclear. Trimming left V 5 bases short and J 2 bases short, with 9 bases between. The CDR3 spans 12 residues. Germline-derived CDR1 and CDR2 are SQVTM and ANQGSEA. The CDR3 region is CSVLGINTEAFF. The CDR3 nucleotides read TGCAGCGTTTTGGGCATCAACACTGAAGCTTTCTTT.

V usage is TRBV29-1 and J usage is TRBJ2-3; D unresolved. This CDR3 contains 17 residues. The V end lost 0 bases, the J end lost 0 bases, and 16 bases lay between the germline ends. Germline values: CDR1 SQVTM, CDR2 ANQGSEA. Here the CDR3 DNA reads TGCAGCGTTGAAGAAGGAAAGGAGTCAGGCAGCACAGATACGCAGTATTTT. Its translation is CSVEEGKESGSTDTQYF.

Points on this clonotype: One junction end disagrees with the germline gene, perhaps due to a read error. The chain combines TRBV3-1 with TRBJ2-5; TRBD2 agrees at 11 bases. The CDR3 is 15 residues long. Germline V lookup: CDR1 LGHDT, CDR2 YNNKEL (reference sequence). CDR3 in amino acids: CTSSSWTSGRETQYF. CDR3 bases: TGTACCAGCAGCTCTTGGACTAGCGGGCGGGAGACCCAGTACTTC.